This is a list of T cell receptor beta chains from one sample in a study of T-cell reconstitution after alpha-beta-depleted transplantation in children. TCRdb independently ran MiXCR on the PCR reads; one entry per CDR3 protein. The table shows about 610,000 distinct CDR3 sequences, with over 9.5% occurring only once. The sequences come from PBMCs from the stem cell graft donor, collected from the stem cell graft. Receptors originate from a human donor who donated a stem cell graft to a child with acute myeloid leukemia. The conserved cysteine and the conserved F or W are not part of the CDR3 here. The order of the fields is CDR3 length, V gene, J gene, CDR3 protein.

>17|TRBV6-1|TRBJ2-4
ASSQLAGPRGLAKNIQY
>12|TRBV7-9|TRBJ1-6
ASSPGQTNSPLH
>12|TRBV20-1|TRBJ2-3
SARRGSGEDTQY
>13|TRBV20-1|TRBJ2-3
SAADGGWGTDTQY
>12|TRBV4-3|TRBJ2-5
ASSQGQGLATQY
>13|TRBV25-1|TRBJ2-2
ASSEPTEGTGELF
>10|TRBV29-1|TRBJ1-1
TSSGPNTEAF
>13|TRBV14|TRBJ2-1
ASCKGTTAYNEQF
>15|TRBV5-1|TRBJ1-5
ASSLSPRVDSNQPQH
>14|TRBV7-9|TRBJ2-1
ASSLASLAVTNEQF
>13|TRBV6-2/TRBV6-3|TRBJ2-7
ASSYDPGASHEQY
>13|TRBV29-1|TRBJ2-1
SGGGASGYGNEQF
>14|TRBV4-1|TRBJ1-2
ASSQEGLGSSRGYT
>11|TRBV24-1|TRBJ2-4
ATKPLAKNIQY
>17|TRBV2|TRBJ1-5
ASSGTGTGGPTYNQPQH
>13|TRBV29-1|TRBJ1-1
SVEDVGSRMAEAF
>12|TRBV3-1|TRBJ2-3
ASSETSDTDTQY
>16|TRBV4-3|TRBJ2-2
ASSQAHGRGPYTGELF
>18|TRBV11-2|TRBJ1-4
ASSFPPERGKYATNEKLF
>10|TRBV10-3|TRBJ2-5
AIMGQGETQY
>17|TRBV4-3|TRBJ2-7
ASSQGSGTPPYLSYEQY
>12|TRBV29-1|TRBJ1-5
SAALGGVGQPQH
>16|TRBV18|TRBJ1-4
ASSLGSGTGGTNEKLF
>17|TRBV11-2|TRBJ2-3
ASTSFLDVRMSPQDTQY
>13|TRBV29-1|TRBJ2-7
SVRFRQGPSYEQY
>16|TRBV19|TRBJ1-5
ASSIRTGVEGSNQPQH
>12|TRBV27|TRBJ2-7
ASSPSGRSNEQY
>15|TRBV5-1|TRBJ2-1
ASSPFQGGGVRNEQF
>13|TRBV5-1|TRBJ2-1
ASSLTSGAVNEQF
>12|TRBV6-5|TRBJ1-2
ASSWGSATYGYT
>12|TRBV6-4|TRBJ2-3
ASSPNGGSDTQY
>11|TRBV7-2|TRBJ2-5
ASSDIPDGTQY
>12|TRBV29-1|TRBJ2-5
SVGPGSWQETQY
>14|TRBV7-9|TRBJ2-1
ASRRTSGSSYNEQF